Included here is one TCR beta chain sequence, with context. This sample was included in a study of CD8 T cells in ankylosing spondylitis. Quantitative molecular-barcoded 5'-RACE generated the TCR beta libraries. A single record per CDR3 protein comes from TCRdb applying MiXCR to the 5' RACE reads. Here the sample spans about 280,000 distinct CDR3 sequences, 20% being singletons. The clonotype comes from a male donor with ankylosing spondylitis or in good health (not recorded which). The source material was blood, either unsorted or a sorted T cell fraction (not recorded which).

The CDR3 DNA is TGTGCCAGCAGCTCACCCCAAACGGGCACAGATACGCAGTATTTT. Its protein is CASSSPQTGTDTQYF. The chain links TRBV7-2 to TRBJ2-3; D is uncertain. V lost 4 bases and J lost 1, with 12 bases in between. The germline V gene has CDR1 SGHTA and CDR2 FQGNSA. This CDR3 is 15 amino acids long.